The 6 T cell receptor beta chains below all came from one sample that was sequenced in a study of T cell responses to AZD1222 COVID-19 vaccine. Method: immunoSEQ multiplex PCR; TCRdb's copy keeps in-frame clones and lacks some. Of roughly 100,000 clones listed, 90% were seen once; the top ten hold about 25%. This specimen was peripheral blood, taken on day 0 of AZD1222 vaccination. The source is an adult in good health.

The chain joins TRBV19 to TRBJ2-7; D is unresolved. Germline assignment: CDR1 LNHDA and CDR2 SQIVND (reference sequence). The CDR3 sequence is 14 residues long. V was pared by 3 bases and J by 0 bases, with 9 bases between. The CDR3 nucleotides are TGTGCCAGTAGTATGGTTCCCGTCTCCTACGAGCAGTACTTC. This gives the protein CASSMVPVSYEQYF.

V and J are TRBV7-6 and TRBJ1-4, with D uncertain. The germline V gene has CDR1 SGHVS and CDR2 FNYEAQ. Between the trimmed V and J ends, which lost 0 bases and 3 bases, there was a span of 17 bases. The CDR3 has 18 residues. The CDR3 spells CASSLAWAVREANEKLFF. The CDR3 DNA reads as TGTGCCAGCAGCTTAGCATGGGCTGTTCGAGAGGCTAATGAAAAACTGTTTTTT.

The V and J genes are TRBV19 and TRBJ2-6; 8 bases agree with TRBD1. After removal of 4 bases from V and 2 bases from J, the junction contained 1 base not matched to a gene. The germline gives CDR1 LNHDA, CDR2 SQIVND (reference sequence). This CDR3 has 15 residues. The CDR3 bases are TGTGCCAGTAGTAACAGGGGGGCTGGGGCCAACGTCCTGACTTTC. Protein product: CASSNRGAGANVLTF. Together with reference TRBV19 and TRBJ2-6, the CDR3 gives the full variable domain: DGGITQSPKYLFRKEGQNVTLSCEQNLNHDAMYWYRQDPGQGLRLIYYSQIVNDFQKGDIAEGYSVSREKKESFPLTVTSAQKNPTAFYLCASSNRGAGANVLTFGAGSRLTVL.

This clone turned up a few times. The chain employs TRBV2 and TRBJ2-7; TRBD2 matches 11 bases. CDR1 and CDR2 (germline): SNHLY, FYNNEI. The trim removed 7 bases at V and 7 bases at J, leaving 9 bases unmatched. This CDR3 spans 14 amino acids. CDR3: CASTGTSGNLEQYF. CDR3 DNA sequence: TGTGCCAGCACCGGGACTAGCGGTAATTTGGAGCAGTACTTC.

In nucleotides, the CDR3 is TGTGCCAGCTCACCAATTTCGGCAGTTGATTCACCCCTCCACTTT. This gives the protein CASSPISAVDSPLHF. The genes are TRBV18 and TRBJ1-6; D uncertain. The CDR3 is 15 residues long. CDR1 is KGHSH and CDR2 is LQKENI in the germline V gene. V lost 2 bases and J 8 bases, leaving 13 bases between the germline ends.

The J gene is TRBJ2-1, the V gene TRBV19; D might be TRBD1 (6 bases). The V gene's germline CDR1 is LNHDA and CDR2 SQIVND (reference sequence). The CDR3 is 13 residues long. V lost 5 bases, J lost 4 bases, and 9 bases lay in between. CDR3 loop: CASSPGEYNEQFF. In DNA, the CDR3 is TGTGCCAGTAGTCCAGGGGAATACAATGAGCAGTTCTTC.